This TCR beta chain was retrieved from a study of cytomegalovirus exposure and HLA in healthy donors. Notes on the study in general: After further analysis at a later stage, 16,951 TCR beta sequences were associated with HLA alleles at 0.05 false discovery rate. The authors reported that TCR beta sequences could predict HLA-A and HLA-B alleles. These predictions were accurate for most subjects in the first cohort. What a later analysis reportedly showed was that an Asian-associated ancestry cluster had fewer N-insertions than the approximately 720-donor mean. Earlier findings revealed that most TCR beta V segments proved productive either about 87% or about 30% of the time.

V trimming: 6 bases; J trimming: 0 bases; junction bases outside the gene matches: 12. This CDR3 comprises 18 residues. Looked up from germline, CDR1 is SNHLY and CDR2 is FYNNEI. The PCR ran on 60 Vbeta and 13 Jbeta primers. Only in-frame clones appear in the TCRdb table, and some are missing; sequencing was by immunoSEQ multiplex PCR. The sample lists approximately 140,000 clones, roughly 83% seen once, with 3.5% to 4.5% in the top ten. A remark on this clone: Its antigen is currently unknown.

Sequenced input: PBMCs. V and J are TRBV2 and TRBJ1-1; TRBD1 agrees at 11 bases. The sequence was collected from a human donor in good health. CDR3 nucleotides: TGTGCCAGCAGGCCCCCGGGACAGGGGGTGTTCATGAACACTGAAGCTTTCTTT. The encoded protein is CASRPPGQGVFMNTEAFF.